This passage covers 26 T cell receptor beta chains from one sample sequenced in a study of tumor-infiltrating lymphocytes in oesophageal squamous cell carcinoma. TCRdb called the PCR reads again in MiXCR, with one record for every CDR3 protein. The data contain around 13,000 distinct CDR3 sequences, approximately 53% of them seen just once; the ten biggest clones take up about 37%. The source material was esophageal tumor tissue. The receptor set was obtained from a male donor with esophageal squamous cell carcinoma.

V is TRBV7-4 and J is TRBJ2-3, with D tentatively TRBD1 or TRBD2 (5 bases each). The ends were cut back, 4 bases at V and 0 bases at J, with 11 bases in the middle. The CDR3 extends over 15 amino acids. In germline, CDR1 is SGHVT, CDR2 SQSDAQ. In nucleotides, the CDR3 is TGTGCCAGCAGCTCCCTCGGGGCCAGCACAGATACGCAGTATTTT. Protein sequence: CASSSLGASTDTQYF.

The V and J genes are TRBV7-3 and TRBJ2-1, with D unclear. Near its end, the DNA agrees better with TRBJ2-5, so the J call may be wrong. The CDR3 extends over 14 amino acids. The germline V gene has CDR1 SGHTA and CDR2 FQGTGA. The CDR3 nucleotides are TGTGCCAGCAGCTTACGCTCGGGTTCAGAGACCCAGTACTTC. This translates into CASSLRSGSETQYF.

In its sample, this clonotype was seen a few times. The genes are TRBV7-6 and TRBJ2-7; 9 nucleotides agree with TRBD1. V dropped 1 base and J dropped 7; count of bases not matched to a gene: 14. CDR3 length equals 17 residues. Germline V CDR1 and CDR2: SGHVS, FNYEAQ. The CDR3 sequence: CASSLVSGQGPYNEQYF. As DNA, the CDR3 is TGTGCCAGCAGCTTAGTTTCGGGACAGGGACCCTACAATGAGCAGTACTTC.

The table lists this clonotype with a few counts. J is TRBJ2-5 and V is TRBV7-6, with 7 bases matching TRBD2. Looked up from germline, CDR1 is SGHVS and CDR2 is FNYEAQ. This CDR3 is built from 13 residues. The V segment lost 5 bases and the J segment 0 bases; nucleotides outside the gene matches: 0. The DNA of the CDR3 is TGTGCCAGCAGCGCGGGGGACCAAGAGACCCAGTACTTC. Translated, it gives CASSAGDQETQYF.

This chain uses TRBV6-6 with TRBJ2-3; D possibly corresponds to TRBD1 (6 bases). The last part of the DNA fits TRBJ1-2 better; the J call may be wrong. CDR3 length: 15 amino acids. From germline, CDR1 is MNHNY and CDR2 SVGAGI (reference sequence). In DNA, the CDR3 is TGTGCCAGCAGAGAGAGGTCGACAGGATCTTGGGGCTACACCTTC. This translates into CASRERSTGSWGYTF.

This clonotype came up many times. The chain uses TRBV7-9 and TRBJ2-7; the D is unclear. V was clipped by 5 bases and J by 7 bases, with 21 bases between them. The CDR3 length is 15 residues. The germline gives CDR1 SEHNR, CDR2 FQNEAQ (reference sequence). The CDR3 DNA reads as TGTGCCAGCAGCCGGGTTGGGCCCCAGGTCCATGAGCAGTACTTC. Protein sequence: CASSRVGPQVHEQYF.

The V call is TRBV4-1, the J call TRBJ1-2; 9 positions match TRBD1. The CDR3 extends over 16 amino acids. The V segment lost 1 base and the J segment 2 bases; nucleotides outside the gene matches: 5. The V gene's germline CDR1 is MGHRA and CDR2 YSYEKL. CDR3: CASSQGGTGSNYGYTF. In DNA, the CDR3 is TGCGCCAGCAGCCAAGGGGGGACAGGGTCAAACTATGGCTACACCTTC.

The V and J genes are TRBV28 and TRBJ1-2; no definite D call. Trimming left V 5 bases short and J 0 bases short, with 10 bases between. The CDR3 has 14 amino acids. From germline, CDR1 is MDHEN and CDR2 SYDVKM. CDR3 sequence reads: CASSPHPPNYGYTF. CDR3 in DNA: TGTGCCAGCAGTCCGCATCCACCTAACTATGGCTACACCTTC.

This clonotype turned up a few times. This sequence joins TRBV6-6 and TRBJ2-5; 10 bases match TRBD1. The J call is doubtful: the DNA matches TRBJ2-7 better. The CDR3 loop spans 14 amino acids. The germline CDR1 and CDR2 sequences are MNHNY and SVGAGI (reference sequence). This chain's CDR3 is CASSYGTGAYEQYF. The CDR3 nucleotides read TGTGCCAGCAGTTACGGGACAGGGGCCTACGAGCAGTACTTC.

This clonotype was found once. The chain uses TRBV6-1 and TRBJ2-6; D is ambiguous. The V end lost 8 bases, the J end lost 0 bases, and 11 bases lay between the germline ends. The CDR3 runs 15 residues. Looked up from germline, CDR1 is MNHNS and CDR2 is SASEGT. CDR3 DNA: TGTGCCAGCCTCGCAGGCGTCTCTGGGGCCAACGTCCTGACTTTC. Encoded protein: CASLAGVSGANVLTF.

The chain recombines TRBV7-8 with TRBJ2-1; D may be TRBD1 or TRBD2 (5 bases each). The better agreement between TRBJ2-7 and the DNA end casts doubt on the J call. CDR1 is SGHVS, CDR2 FQNEAQ, per germline. CDR3 length equals 15 residues. Here the CDR3 DNA reads TGTGCCAGCACCGGTTTTCAGGGACCCTCCTACGAGCAGTACTTC. This codes for CASTGFQGPSYEQYF.

This clonotype was counted at least ten times. This chain connects TRBV6-6 to TRBJ1-4; perhaps TRBD1 as D (5 bases). CDR3 length equals 18 residues. V lost 0 bases to trimming and J lost 0 bases, with 14 bases between them. Germline CDR1 MNHNY, CDR2 SVGAGI (reference sequence). CDR3 sequence: CASSYSAGFGATNEKLFF. The CDR3 region has the DNA TGTGCCAGCAGTTACTCGGCAGGGTTCGGGGCAACTAATGAAAAACTGTTTTTT.

This chain links TRBV11-2 with TRBJ1-3, with D uncertain. The germline V gene encodes CDR1 SGHAT and CDR2 FQNNGV. V was trimmed by 4 bases and J by 2 bases, leaving 9 bases between them. This CDR3 is 14 amino acids long. CDR3 loop: CASSSASAGNTIYF. In nucleotides, the CDR3 is TGTGCCAGCAGCTCCGCTAGCGCTGGAAACACCATATATTTT.

The chain has TRBV7-2 and TRBJ2-3; 7 nucleotides line up with TRBD1. The CDR3 totals 15 residues. Trimming took 1 base from V and 5 from J; bases not matched to a gene: 6. From germline, CDR1 is SGHTA and CDR2 FQGNSA. CDR3 in amino acids: CASSLVGRGLDTQYF. CDR3 nucleotide sequence: TGTGCCAGCAGCTTAGTGGGTAGGGGGCTAGATACGCAGTATTTT.

By proportion, this clonotype is medium-sized. The rearrangement uses TRBV27 and TRBJ2-6; D call uncertain. Germline values: CDR1 MNHEY, CDR2 SMNVEV (reference sequence). Trimming took 3 bases from V and 0 from J, leaving 6 bases between them. The CDR3 runs to 15 residues. The CDR3 nucleotides read TGTGCCAGCAGTTTCTGGGGCTCTGGGGCCAACGTCCTGACTTTC. This codes for CASSFWGSGANVLTF.

The rearrangement uses TRBV7-9 and TRBJ2-5; perhaps TRBD2 as D (6 bases). The DNA end is more similar to TRBJ2-1, so the J call may be wrong. Looked up from germline, CDR1 is SEHNR and CDR2 is FQNEAQ (reference sequence). The CDR3 length is 13 residues. The DNA of the CDR3 is TGTGCCAGCACCTTGGACGGGGAGGACGAGCAGTTCTTC. Protein: CASTLDGEDEQFF.

In this sample, this clonotype turned up a few times. The chain has TRBV28 and TRBJ2-1; a possible D gene is TRBD2 (6 bases). V gave up 2 bases and J gave up 3 bases, with 14 bases separating them. CDR1 is MDHEN, CDR2 SYDVKM, per germline. CDR3 length: 16 amino acids. The CDR3 loop is CASSLPSEGGYNEQFF. As DNA, the CDR3 is TGTGCCAGCAGTTTACCCTCGGAGGGCGGCTACAATGAGCAGTTCTTC.

This clonotype occurred many times. The rearrangement joins TRBV5-1 to TRBJ1-1, with 7 bases fitting TRBD1. CDR3 length: 14 residues. Germline V CDR1 and CDR2: SGHRS, YFSETQ. Unmatched junction bases numbered 1, after V lost 1 base and J lost 1 base. This CDR3 reads CASSLTGANTEAFF. CDR3 nucleotide sequence: TGCGCCAGCAGCTTGACAGGGGCGAACACTGAAGCTTTCTTT.

As regards this clonotype: One end of the junction varies from germline; a read error may be responsible. V usage is TRBV6-8 and J usage is TRBJ1-6, with a tentative D call TRBD1 (6 bases). The germline V gene has CDR1 MNHGY and CDR2 SAAAGT. This CDR3 spans 13 amino acids. CDR3 sequence reads: CASKGQSNSPLHF. The DNA of the CDR3 is TGTGCCAGCAAAGGACAGTCTAATTCACCCCTCCACTTC.

Concerning this clonotype: The final CDR3 position lacks the conserved phenylalanine or tryptophan, pointing to a likely read error. The DNA is omitted, as the CDR3 cannot be located on it reliably, and the CDR3 follows TCRdb's listing. This chain connects TRBV7-6 to TRBJ1-1; the table calls TRBD1, which could not be checked here. The CDR3 region is 17 residues in length, termini included. Germline assignment: CDR1 SGHVS and CDR2 FNYEAQ. CDR3: CASSLGGGAPTSSTSAP.

The CDR3 DNA reads as TGTGCCAGCAGTTACTCGAGGCAGGTGGACACTGAAGCTTTCTTT. This sequence encodes CASSYSRQVDTEAFF. The chain is built from TRBV6-8 and TRBJ1-1; unclear D gene. The CDR3 loop spans 15 amino acids. Trimming cost V 0 bases and J 3 bases, with 11 bases left between them. CDR1 and CDR2 (germline): MNHGY, SAAAGT.

In DNA form, the CDR3 reads TGCGCCAGCAGCTTCGACGGACAGGGGGAGACCCAGTACTTC. Amino acids: CASSFDGQGETQYF. The chain joins TRBV5-1 to TRBJ2-5; 9 bases are shared with TRBD1. Germline CDR1 SGHRS, CDR2 YFSETQ. The V segment lost 2 bases and the J segment 5 bases; nucleotides outside the gene matches: 4. The CDR3 is 14 amino acids.

The rearrangement uses TRBV7-2 and TRBJ2-3; D is unresolved. Germline CDR1 SGHTA, CDR2 FQGNSA. This CDR3 contains 15 residues. V was cut by 4 bases and J by 2 bases, with 13 bases left in between. Here the CDR3 reads CASSSRLINTDTQYF. CDR3 DNA sequence: TGTGCCAGCAGCTCCCGCCTCATCAACACAGATACGCAGTATTTT.

The J gene is TRBJ2-4, the V gene TRBV6-1; the match to TRBD2 covers 9 bases. The end of the DNA is better explained by TRBJ2-7, so the J call may be wrong. Germline V lookup: CDR1 MNHNS, CDR2 SASEGT. The CDR3 loop spans 15 amino acids. CDR3 DNA sequence: TGTGCCAGCAGCCTCCGGCGGGAGGGCTCCTACGAGCAGTACTTC. Translation gives CASSLRREGSYEQYF.

The chain combines TRBV7-6 with TRBJ2-3, with 11 bases identical to TRBD1. Trimming at V came to 5 bases and at J to 0 bases, leaving 4 bases not matched to a gene. This CDR3 spans 16 amino acids. The germline V gene has CDR1 SGHVS and CDR2 FNYEAQ. The CDR3 loop is CASSLWTGGSTDTQYF. As DNA, the CDR3 is TGTGCCAGCAGCCTCTGGACAGGGGGCAGCACAGATACGCAGTATTTT.

About this clonotype itself: At one end the junction does not follow the germline gene, possibly because of a read error. The rearrangement links TRBV5-4 to TRBJ1-6; TRBD1 agrees at 10 bases. CDR1 and CDR2 from the germline V gene are SGHNT and YYREEE (reference sequence). The CDR3 has 13 residues. CDR3: CAQSRDRGDERYF. The CDR3 bases are TGTGCCCAATCCAGGGACAGGGGAGACGAGCGGTACTTT.